These 23 T cell receptor beta chains came from one sample sequenced in a study of CD8 T cells in Susac syndrome. RNA in amounts of 0.5 to 1 ug was reverse transcribed with random hexamers. TCRdb fed the immunoSEQ multiplex PCR reads into MiXCR, producing one record per CDR3 protein. The sample carries a few hundred thousand distinct CDR3 sequences, roughly 96% recorded once. Input material: CD4+ T cells from PBMCs. The receptors were gathered from a human donor with multiple sclerosis.

The rearrangement links TRBV7-2 to TRBJ2-7; maybe TRBD2 (6 bases). The CDR3 is made up of 12 amino acids. Germline V gene data show CDR1 as SGHTA and CDR2 as FQGNSA. Trimming pared 0 bases from V and 7 bases from J, leaving 7 bases between. The CDR3 nucleotides read TGTGCCAGCAGCTTAGCGCGGGGTGAGCAGTACTTC. Amino acids: CASSLARGEQYF.

The chain joins TRBV19 to TRBJ2-2; no firm D call. With 6 bases removed from V and 3 bases from J, the gap between germline ends came to 26 bases. Germline V gives CDR1 LNHDA, CDR2 SQIVND (reference sequence). The CDR3 consists of 19 residues. CDR3 nucleotides: TGTGCCAGTAGGGCCTCCTACAGCATCGAGGCGGTCGACACCGGGGAGCTGTTTTTT. Residues: CASRASYSIEAVDTGELFF.

This rearrangement joins TRBV20-1 to TRBJ2-2, with 8 bases fitting TRBD1. Looked up from germline, CDR1 is DFQATT and CDR2 is SNEGSKA (reference sequence). The trim removed 5 bases at V and 1 base at J, leaving 3 bases unmatched. The CDR3 has 14 residues. CDR3 sequence reads: CSAVGQGNTGELFF. The CDR3 bases are TGCAGTGCTGTAGGACAGGGGAACACCGGGGAGCTGTTTTTT.

This sequence joins TRBV28 and TRBJ1-1; D gene ambiguous. Germline V gives CDR1 MDHEN, CDR2 SYDVKM. The CDR3 has 11 residues. Trimming cost V 6 bases and J 7 bases, with 9 bases left between them. The CDR3 reads CASRKTIEAFF. CDR3 sequence (DNA): TGTGCCAGCAGGAAGACAATTGAAGCTTTCTTT.

The rearrangement links TRBV7-2 to TRBJ2-1; D remains ambiguous. The germline V and J ends were trimmed by 3 bases and 6 bases, with 15 bases remaining between them. This CDR3 contains 15 residues. Germline values: CDR1 SGHTA, CDR2 FQGNSA. The CDR3 is CASSFVPRVGNEQFF. The CDR3 coding sequence is TGTGCCAGCAGCTTCGTACCCCGGGTCGGCAATGAGCAGTTCTTC.

This clonotype came up once. The J gene is TRBJ2-3, the V gene TRBV9; 10 bases align to TRBD2. CDR3 length equals 16 residues. CDR1 is SGDLS and CDR2 is YYNGEE in the germline V gene. Trimming removed 3 bases from V and 2 bases from J; junction bases left unmatched: 6. The CDR3 loop reads CASSERLAGLTDTQYF. The CDR3 DNA reads as TGTGCCAGCAGCGAGAGACTAGCGGGCCTCACAGATACGCAGTATTTT.

This chain links TRBV11-2 with TRBJ2-7, with D maybe TRBD1 (6 bases). The germline V and J ends were trimmed by 5 bases and 2 bases, with 16 bases remaining between them. This CDR3 is 15 amino acids long. CDR1 and CDR2 (germline): SGHAT, FQNNGV. The CDR3 DNA follows: TGTGCCAGCAGCCGAGGAATAGGACAGCCCTACGAGCAGTACTTC. Its translation: CASSRGIGQPYEQYF. Full variable domain (missing parts from reference TRBV11-2 and TRBJ2-7): EAGVAQSPRYKIIEKRQSVAFWCNPISGHATLYWYQQILGQGPKLLIQFQNNGVVDDSQLPKDRFSAERLKGVDSTLKIQPAKLEDSAVYLCASSRGIGQPYEQYFGPGTRLTVT.

The J gene is TRBJ2-4, the V gene TRBV29-1; D is perhaps TRBD1 (5 bases). The V end lost 7 bases, the J end lost 7 bases, and 14 bases lay between the germline ends. The V gene's germline CDR1 is SQVTM and CDR2 ANQGSEA. This CDR3 region has 12 residues. CDR3 amino acids: CSALLPGNIQYF. CDR3 nucleotides: TGCAGCGCTTTGCTCCCAGGGAACATTCAGTACTTC.

This chain connects TRBV20-1 to TRBJ1-2, with TRBD1 matching over 10 bases. Per germline, CDR1 DFQATT and CDR2 SNEGSKA (reference sequence). This CDR3 has 14 amino acids. V was clipped by 3 bases and J by 2 bases; unmatched bases: 3. The CDR3 region is CSARRQGANYGYTF. DNA of the CDR3: TGCAGTGCTAGGAGACAGGGGGCCAACTATGGCTACACCTTC.

This clonotype has a handful of counts. This chain links TRBV18 with TRBJ1-1; D call uncertain. There are 13 residues in the CDR3. Trimming cost V 1 base and J 2 bases, with 5 bases left between them. Germline values: CDR1 KGHSH, CDR2 LQKENI. The CDR3 loop is CASSPQANTEAFF. CDR3 DNA: TGTGCCAGCTCACCACAGGCTAACACTGAAGCTTTCTTT.

CDR3 sequence reads: CASSVDGASGGYTF. CDR3 bases: TGTGCCAGCAGCGTAGACGGGGCTTCGGGTGGCTACACCTTC. J is TRBJ1-2 and V is TRBV9, with a weak D call TRBD1 (5 bases). Germline V lookup: CDR1 SGDLS, CDR2 YYNGEE. The CDR3 has 14 amino acids. Trimming removed 0 bases from V and 7 bases from J, with 13 bases in between.

V is TRBV20-1 and J is TRBJ2-6, with D uncertain. CDR1 is DFQATT, CDR2 SNEGSKA, per germline (reference sequence). Trimming shortened V by 3 bases and J by 0 bases, and 9 bases separated the two germline ends. CDR3 length: 15 residues. The CDR3, as DNA: TGCAGTGCTAGTAGGCCGAACTCTGGGGCCAACGTCCTGACTTTC. This sequence encodes CSASRPNSGANVLTF.

The chain carries TRBV6-1 and TRBJ2-4; D not certain. This CDR3 is built from 14 residues. The V gene's germline CDR1 is MNHNS and CDR2 SASEGT. The ends were cut back, 3 bases at V and 8 bases at J, with 14 bases in the middle. The CDR3 DNA reads TGTGCCAGCAGTGACGGCAGACTCGTGGACATTCAGTACTTC. This gives the protein CASSDGRLVDIQYF.

The chain joins TRBV28 to TRBJ1-2; no clear D gene. The V gene lost 8 bases and the J gene lost 3 bases, with 13 bases spanning the gap. Germline assignment: CDR1 MDHEN and CDR2 SYDVKM. The CDR3 sequence is 13 residues long. CDR3 nucleotide sequence: TGTGCCAGCGCGAGTAGGTGGGACTATGGCTACACCTTC. Translating it yields CASASRWDYGYTF.

The chain links TRBV29-1 to TRBJ2-3, with D possibly matching TRBD2 (5 bases). Between the trimmed V and J ends, which lost 6 bases and 0 bases, there was a span of 10 bases. The CDR3 runs 13 residues. CDR1 SQVTM and CDR2 ANQGSEA come from the germline V gene. The CDR3 nucleotides are TGCAGCGTCCAGCGGTCTAGCACAGATACGCAGTATTTT. Protein product: CSVQRSSTDTQYF.

The rearrangement uses TRBV9 and TRBJ2-2; D call uncertain. This CDR3 contains 18 residues. Trimming cost V 4 bases and J 4 bases, with 23 bases left between them. CDR1 and CDR2 (germline): SGDLS, YYNGEE. The CDR3: CASSSRGVSGRGTGELFF. CDR3 DNA: TGTGCCAGCAGCTCGCGTGGGGTGTCCGGACGAGGCACCGGGGAGCTGTTTTTT.

The chain uses TRBV20-1 and TRBJ2-3, with 10 bases identical to TRBD2. The germline V gene has CDR1 DFQATT and CDR2 SNEGSKA (reference sequence). This CDR3 is built from 13 residues. Germline trimming cut 2 bases from V and 6 bases from J; bases unmatched to any gene: 2. CDR3 in amino acids: CSARLAGVDTQYF. Written as DNA, the CDR3 is TGCAGTGCTAGACTAGCGGGAGTGGATACGCAGTATTTT.

V is TRBV5-4 and J is TRBJ2-6, with TRBD1 as a possible D gene (6 bases). This CDR3 is 16 amino acids long. V lost 2 bases, J lost 2 bases, and 11 bases lay in between. From germline, CDR1 is SGHNT and CDR2 YYREEE (reference sequence). CDR3 region: CASSFKQGAGANVLTF. CDR3 sequence (DNA): TGTGCCAGCAGCTTCAAACAGGGTGCTGGGGCCAACGTCCTGACTTTC.

The V call is TRBV30, the J call TRBJ2-3; 9 bases line up with TRBD1. The CDR3 extends over 13 amino acids. Germline loops: CDR1 GTSNPN, CDR2 SVGIG (reference sequence). The junction had 3 bases not matched to a gene; V was cut back by 4 bases and J by 4 bases. The CDR3 nucleotides are TGTGCCTGGACGCACAGGGGGCCAGATACGCAGTATTTT. Its translation is CAWTHRGPDTQYF.

V gene TRBV6-1 combines with J gene TRBJ1-4; D is undetermined. V lost 6 bases and J 0 bases, leaving 14 bases between the germline ends. Per germline, CDR1 MNHNS and CDR2 SASEGT. The CDR3 length is 16 residues. The CDR3, as DNA: TGTGCCAGCAGACAACTACCATGTGCAACTAATGAAAAACTGTTTTTT. Translating gives CASRQLPCATNEKLFF.

This chain links TRBV3-1 with TRBJ2-7; the D is unclear. V lost 3 bases and J 6 bases, leaving 9 bases between the germline ends. This CDR3 has 12 residues. Germline CDR1 and CDR2: LGHDT and YNNKEL (reference sequence). CDR3 loop: CASSQGSTEQYF. The CDR3 region has the DNA TGTGCCAGCAGCCAGGGCAGTACCGAGCAGTACTTC.

The gene calls are TRBV30 and TRBJ1-5; unclear D gene. V dropped 1 base and J dropped 0 bases, with 4 bases sitting between them. This CDR3 spans 13 amino acids. CDR1 and CDR2 from the germline V gene are GTSNPN and SVGIG (reference sequence). The CDR3 sequence is CAWSAYSNQPQHF. The DNA of the CDR3 is TGTGCCTGGAGTGCGTATAGCAATCAGCCCCAGCATTTT.

This CDR3 is CSAEKPDRETYQETQYF. For the CDR3, the DNA is TGCAGTGCCGAAAAACCCGACAGGGAGACGTACCAAGAGACCCAGTACTTC. The chain couples TRBV20-1 to TRBJ2-5; TRBD1 matches at 7 bases. The CDR3 consists of 17 residues. Germline V gives CDR1 DFQATT, CDR2 SNEGSKA (reference sequence). With 6 bases clipped from V and 0 bases from J, the junction kept 16 bases outside the gene matches.